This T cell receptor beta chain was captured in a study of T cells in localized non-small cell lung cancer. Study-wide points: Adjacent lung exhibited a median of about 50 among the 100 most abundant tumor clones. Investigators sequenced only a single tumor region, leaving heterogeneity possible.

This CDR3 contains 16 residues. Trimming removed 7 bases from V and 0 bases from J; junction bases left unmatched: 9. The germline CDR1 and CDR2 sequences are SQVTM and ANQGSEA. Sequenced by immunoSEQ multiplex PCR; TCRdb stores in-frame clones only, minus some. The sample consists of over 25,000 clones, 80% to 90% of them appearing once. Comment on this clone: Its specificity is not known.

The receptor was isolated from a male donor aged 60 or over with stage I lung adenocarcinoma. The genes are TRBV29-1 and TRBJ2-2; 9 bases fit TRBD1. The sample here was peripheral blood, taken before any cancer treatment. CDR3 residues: CSANLGTGPNTGELFF. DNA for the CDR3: TGCAGCGCCAACCTAGGGACAGGGCCGAACACCGGGGAGCTGTTTTTT.